This T cell receptor beta chain was captured by sequencing in a study of blood T cell repertoires in COVID-19. Study at large: T cells, B-cell-depleted T cells, or PBMCs provided the cDNA or gDNA that served as material.

Germline CDR1 MDHEN, CDR2 SYDVKM. The CDR3 covers 16 residues. Libraries were prepared by immunoSEQ multiplex PCR; TCRdb keeps only in-frame clonotypes and omits some of them. The table has 210,000 or so clones, approximately 80% seen once. This clone was recorded a few times. The sequence was obtained from a woman older than 75 with acute or convalescent COVID-19. The chain uses TRBV28 and TRBJ2-3; weak D call: TRBD2 (6 bases). The sample was peripheral blood. The CDR3 region is CASRIGGPSGTDTQYF. Here the CDR3 DNA reads TGTGCTAGCCGAATAGGAGGGCCCTCTGGCACAGATACGCAGTATTTT.